A single sample gave rise to the 5 T cell receptor beta chains below, sequenced in a study of T cells in Graves' hyperthyroidism and ophthalmopathy. There were TCR beta CDR3 regions amplified from RNA transcripts. The HTBI set primed first-round TCR CDR3 RT-PCR. MiXCR, applied by TCRdb to the multiplex PCR reads, yields one record per CDR3 protein. The sample shows about 300,000 distinct CDR3 sequences, less than 20% of them seen only once. The specimen was blood. These receptors all come from a man aged 45 to 65 with Graves' ophthalmopathy.

This clonotype was observed many times. The chain recombines TRBV6-1 with TRBJ2-7, with D unresolved. There are 14 residues in the CDR3. Germline V lookup: CDR1 MNHNS, CDR2 SASEGT. V was cut by 2 bases and J by 3 bases, with 11 bases left in between. This chain's CDR3 is CASSEQPLGYEQYF. Here the CDR3 DNA reads TGTGCCAGCAGTGAACAGCCCTTGGGCTACGAGCAGTACTTC.

V and J are TRBV20-1 and TRBJ2-5; 9 positions agree with TRBD1. CDR1 is DFQATT and CDR2 is SNEGSKA in the germline V gene (reference sequence). CDR3 length: 17 residues. V shed 2 bases, J shed 5 bases, and the junction held 15 bases outside the gene matches. CDR3 sequence: CSARTGTGILKGETQYF. The CDR3 bases are TGCAGTGCTAGAACCGGGACAGGGATCTTGAAGGGCGAGACCCAGTACTTC.

This chain uses TRBV2 with TRBJ2-1; 9 bases fit TRBD2. CDR3 length: 15 amino acids. CDR1 is SNHLY and CDR2 is FYNNEI in the germline V gene. The trim removed 6 bases at V and 3 bases at J, leaving 6 bases unmatched. CDR3 residues: CASSYGTSSYNEQFF. The CDR3 coding sequence is TGTGCCAGCAGCTACGGGACTAGCAGCTACAATGAGCAGTTCTTC.

V gene TRBV9 combines with J gene TRBJ1-6; 9 bases fit TRBD1. The trim removed 4 bases at V and 8 bases at J, leaving 10 bases unmatched. This CDR3 has 16 residues. From germline, CDR1 is SGDLS and CDR2 YYNGEE. CDR3 sequence reads: CASSSAGTGRYSPLHF. The CDR3 DNA sequence: TGTGCCAGCAGCTCTGCCGGGACAGGGAGGTATTCACCCCTCCACTTT.

The chain couples TRBV18 to TRBJ1-3; possibly TRBD1 for D (5 bases). The germline V gene has CDR1 KGHSH and CDR2 LQKENI. The CDR3 is 15 residues long. The V end lost 6 bases, the J end lost 6 bases, and 18 bases lay between the germline ends. In DNA, the CDR3 is TGTGCCAGCTCGCCCGTGCGACAGTATGAAAACACCATATATTTT. Translated: CASSPVRQYENTIYF.